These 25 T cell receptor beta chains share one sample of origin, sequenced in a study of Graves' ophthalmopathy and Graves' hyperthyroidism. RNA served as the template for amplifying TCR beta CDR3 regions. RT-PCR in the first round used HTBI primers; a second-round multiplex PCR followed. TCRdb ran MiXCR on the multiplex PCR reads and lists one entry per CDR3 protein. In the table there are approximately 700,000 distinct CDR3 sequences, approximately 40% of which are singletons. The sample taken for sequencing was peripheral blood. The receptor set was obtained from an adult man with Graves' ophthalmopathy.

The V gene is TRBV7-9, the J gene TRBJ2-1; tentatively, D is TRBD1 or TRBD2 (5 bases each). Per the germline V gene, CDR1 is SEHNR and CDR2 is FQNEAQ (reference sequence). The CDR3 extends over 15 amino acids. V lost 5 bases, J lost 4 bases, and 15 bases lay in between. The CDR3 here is CASSDRDHGYNEQFF. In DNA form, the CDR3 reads TGTGCCAGCAGCGACCGGGACCATGGGTACAATGAGCAGTTCTTC.

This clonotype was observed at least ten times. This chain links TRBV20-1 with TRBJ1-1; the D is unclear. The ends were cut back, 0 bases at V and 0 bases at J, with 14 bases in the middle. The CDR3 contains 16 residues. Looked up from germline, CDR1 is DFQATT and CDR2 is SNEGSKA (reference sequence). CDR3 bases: TGCAGTGCTAGAGACGGTGAGGCACTGATGAACACTGAAGCTTTCTTT. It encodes CSARDGEALMNTEAFF.

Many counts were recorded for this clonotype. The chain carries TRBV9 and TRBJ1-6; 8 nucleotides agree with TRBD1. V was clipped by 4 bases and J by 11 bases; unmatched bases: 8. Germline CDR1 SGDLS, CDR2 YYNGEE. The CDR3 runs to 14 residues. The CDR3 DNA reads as TGTGCCAGCAGCAGGGCAGGGGGCGCGGCACCCCTCCACTTT. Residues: CASSRAGGAAPLHF.

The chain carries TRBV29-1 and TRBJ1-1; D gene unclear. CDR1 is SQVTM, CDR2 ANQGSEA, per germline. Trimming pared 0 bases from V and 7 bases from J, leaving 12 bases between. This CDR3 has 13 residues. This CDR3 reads CSVEDGVQSEAFF. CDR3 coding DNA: TGCAGCGTTGAAGATGGGGTGCAGAGTGAAGCTTTCTTT.

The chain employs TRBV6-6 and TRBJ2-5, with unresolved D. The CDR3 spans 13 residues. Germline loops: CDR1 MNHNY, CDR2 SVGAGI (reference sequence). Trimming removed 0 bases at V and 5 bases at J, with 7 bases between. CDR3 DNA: TGTGCCAGCAGTTACTCCTGGAAGGAGACCCAGTACTTC. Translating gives CASSYSWKETQYF.

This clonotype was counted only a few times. CDR3 in DNA: TGTGCCAGTAGTATGAGTAACGAGCAGTACTTC. Translated: CASSMSNEQYF. The chain recombines TRBV19 with TRBJ2-7; D uncertain. Trimming removed 3 bases at V and 5 bases at J, with 5 bases between. Germline CDR1 and CDR2: LNHDA and SQIVND (reference sequence). The CDR3 consists of 11 residues.

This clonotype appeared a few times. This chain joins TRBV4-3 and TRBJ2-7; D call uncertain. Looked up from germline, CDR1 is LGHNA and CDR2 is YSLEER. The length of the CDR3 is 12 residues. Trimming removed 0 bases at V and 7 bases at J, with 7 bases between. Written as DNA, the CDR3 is TGCGCCAGCAGCCAAGATAAGGGAGAGCAGTACTTC. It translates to CASSQDKGEQYF.

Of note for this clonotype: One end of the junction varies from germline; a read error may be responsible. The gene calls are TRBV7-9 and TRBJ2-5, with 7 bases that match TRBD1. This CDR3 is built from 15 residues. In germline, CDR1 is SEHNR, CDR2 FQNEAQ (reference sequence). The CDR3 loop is CASSQTGRYQETKYF. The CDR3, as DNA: TGCGCCAGCAGCCAGACAGGGCGGTACCAAGAGACCAAGTACTTC.

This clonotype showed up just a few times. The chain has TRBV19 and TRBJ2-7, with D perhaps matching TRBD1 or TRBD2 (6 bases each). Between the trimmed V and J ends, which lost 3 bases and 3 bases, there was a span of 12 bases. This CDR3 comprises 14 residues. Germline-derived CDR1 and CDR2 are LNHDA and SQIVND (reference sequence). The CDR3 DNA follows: TGTGCCAGTAGTATGGGGGGCCGCTACTACGAGCAGTACTTC. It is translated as CASSMGGRYYEQYF.

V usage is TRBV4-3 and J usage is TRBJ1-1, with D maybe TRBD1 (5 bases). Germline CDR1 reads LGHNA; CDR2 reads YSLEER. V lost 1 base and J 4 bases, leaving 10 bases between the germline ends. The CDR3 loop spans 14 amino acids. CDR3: CASSQGGLSTEAFF. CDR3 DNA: TGCGCCAGCAGCCAAGGGGGGTTGAGCACTGAAGCTTTCTTT.

The CDR3 is CASSTGRDTYEQYF. CDR3 DNA: TGTGCCAGTAGTACCGGACGGGACACCTACGAGCAGTACTTC. V is TRBV19 and J is TRBJ2-7; TRBD1 is a possible D gene (6 bases). With 4 bases removed from V and 2 bases from J, the gap between germline ends came to 12 bases. This CDR3 comprises 14 residues. The germline V gene encodes CDR1 LNHDA and CDR2 SQIVND (reference sequence).

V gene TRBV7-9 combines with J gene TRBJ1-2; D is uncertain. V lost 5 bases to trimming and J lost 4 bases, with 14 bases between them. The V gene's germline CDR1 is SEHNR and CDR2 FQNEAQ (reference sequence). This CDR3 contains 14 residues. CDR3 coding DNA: TGTGCCAGCAGCCTTTTAGCCTCTAGCTATGGCTACACCTTC. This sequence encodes CASSLLASSYGYTF.

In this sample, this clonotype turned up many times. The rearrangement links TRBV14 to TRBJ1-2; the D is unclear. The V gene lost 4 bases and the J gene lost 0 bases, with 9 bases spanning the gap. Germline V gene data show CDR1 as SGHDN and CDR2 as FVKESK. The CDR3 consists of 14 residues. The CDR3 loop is CASSPHQANYGYTF. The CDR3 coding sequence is TGTGCCAGCAGCCCCCATCAAGCTAACTATGGCTACACCTTC.

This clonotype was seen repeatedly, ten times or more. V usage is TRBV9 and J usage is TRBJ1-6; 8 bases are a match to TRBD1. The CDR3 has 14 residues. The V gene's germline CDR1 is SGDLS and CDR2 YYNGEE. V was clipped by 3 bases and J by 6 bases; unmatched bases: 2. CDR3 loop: CASSGTGSNSPLHF. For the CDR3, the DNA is TGTGCCAGCAGCGGGACAGGGTCTAATTCACCCCTCCACTTT.

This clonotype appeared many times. DNA of the CDR3: TGCAGTGCTAGAGATCCGAGCGCGGGACAAGATAATTCACCCCTCCACTTT. This gives the protein CSARDPSAGQDNSPLHF. The rearrangement links TRBV20-1 to TRBJ1-6, with a tentative D call TRBD1 (6 bases). With 0 bases removed from V and 5 bases from J, the gap between germline ends came to 17 bases. This CDR3 has 17 residues. The germline gives CDR1 DFQATT, CDR2 SNEGSKA (reference sequence).

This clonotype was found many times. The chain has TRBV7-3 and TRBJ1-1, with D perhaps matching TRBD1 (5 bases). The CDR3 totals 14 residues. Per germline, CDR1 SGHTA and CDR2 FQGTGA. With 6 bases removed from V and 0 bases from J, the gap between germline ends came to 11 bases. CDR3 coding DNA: TGTGCCAGCAGATCTGGGGGTATGAACACTGAAGCTTTCTTT. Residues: CASRSGGMNTEAFF. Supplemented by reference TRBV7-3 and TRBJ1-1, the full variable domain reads GAGVSQTPSNKVTEKGKYVELRCDPISGHTALYWYRQSLGQGPEFLIYFQGTGAADDSGLPNDRFFAVRPEGSVSTLKIQRTERGDSAVYLCASRSGGMNTEAFFGQGTRLTVV.

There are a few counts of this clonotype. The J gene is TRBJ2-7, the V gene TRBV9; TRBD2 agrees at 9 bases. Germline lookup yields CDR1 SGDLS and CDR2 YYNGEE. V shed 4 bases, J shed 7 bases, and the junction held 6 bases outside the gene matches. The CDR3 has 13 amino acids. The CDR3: CASSHELAGEQYF. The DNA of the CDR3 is TGTGCCAGCAGCCATGAACTAGCGGGTGAGCAGTACTTC. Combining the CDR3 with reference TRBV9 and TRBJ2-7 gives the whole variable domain DSGVTQTPKHLITATGQRVTLRCSPRSGDLSVYWYQQSLDQGLQFLIQYYNGEERAKGNILERFSAQQFPDLHSELNLSSLELGDSALYFCASSHELAGEQYFGPGTRLTVT.

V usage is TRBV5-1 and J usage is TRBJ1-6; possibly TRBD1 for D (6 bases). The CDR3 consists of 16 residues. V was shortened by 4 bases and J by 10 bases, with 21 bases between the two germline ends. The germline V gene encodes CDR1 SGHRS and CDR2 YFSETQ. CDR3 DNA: TGCGCCAGCAGCCTGGATGTAAGCAGGGGAGGGTCACCCCTCCACTTT. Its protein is CASSLDVSRGGSPLHF. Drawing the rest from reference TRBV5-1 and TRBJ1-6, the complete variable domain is KAGVTQTPRYLIKTRGQQVTLSCSPISGHRSVSWYQQTPGQGLQFLFEYFSETQRNKGNFPGRFSGRQFSNSRSEMNVSTLELGDSALYLCASSLDVSRGGSPLHFGNGTRLTVT.

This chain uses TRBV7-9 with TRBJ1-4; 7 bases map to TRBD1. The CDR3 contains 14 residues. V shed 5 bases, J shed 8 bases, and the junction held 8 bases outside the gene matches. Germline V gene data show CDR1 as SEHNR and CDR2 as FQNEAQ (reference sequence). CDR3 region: CASSGKQGKEKLFF. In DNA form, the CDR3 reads TGTGCCAGCAGCGGAAAACAGGGGAAAGAAAAACTGTTTTTT.

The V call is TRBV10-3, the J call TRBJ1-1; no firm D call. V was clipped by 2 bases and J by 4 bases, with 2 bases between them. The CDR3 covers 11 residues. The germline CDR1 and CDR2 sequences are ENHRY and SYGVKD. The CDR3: CAISEATEAFF. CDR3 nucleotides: TGTGCCATCAGTGAGGCCACTGAAGCTTTCTTT.

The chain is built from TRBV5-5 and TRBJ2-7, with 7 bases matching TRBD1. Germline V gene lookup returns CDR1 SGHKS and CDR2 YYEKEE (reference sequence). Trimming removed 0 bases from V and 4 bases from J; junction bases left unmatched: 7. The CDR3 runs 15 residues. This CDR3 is CASSLETGTFYEQYF. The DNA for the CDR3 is TGTGCCAGCAGCTTGGAGACAGGGACGTTTTACGAGCAGTACTTC.

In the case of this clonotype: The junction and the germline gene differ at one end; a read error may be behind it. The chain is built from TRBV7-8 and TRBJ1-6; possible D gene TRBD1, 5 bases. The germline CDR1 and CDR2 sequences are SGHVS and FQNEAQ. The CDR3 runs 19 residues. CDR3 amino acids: CASSQDLVAGSSYNSPLHF. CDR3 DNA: TGCGCCAGCAGCCAAGATCTAGTAGCAGGGAGCTCCTATAATTCACCCCTCCACTTT.

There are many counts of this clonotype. The CDR3, as DNA: TGTGCCACCAGCAGAGATGCCTATGGCTACACCTTC. Translating it yields CATSRDAYGYTF. The V call is TRBV15, the J call TRBJ1-2; D call uncertain. The CDR3 is 12 amino acids. Germline-derived CDR1 and CDR2 are LNHNV and YYDKDF (reference sequence). V lost 0 bases to trimming and J lost 4 bases, with 3 bases between them.

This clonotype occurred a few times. The CDR3 region has the DNA TGTGCCAGCAGCTTAGCACTTAAAGAGACCCAGTACTTC. This encodes CASSLALKETQYF. The rearrangement uses TRBV7-8 and TRBJ2-5; D gene unclear. The CDR3 length is 13 residues. V gave up 0 bases and J gave up 3 bases, with 5 bases separating them. Germline-derived CDR1 and CDR2 are SGHVS and FQNEAQ. The full variable domain, in which reference TRBV7-8 and TRBJ2-5 provide the parts outside the CDR3, is GAGVSQSPRYKVAKRGQDVALRCDPISGHVSLFWYQQALGQGPEFLTYFQNEAQLDKSGLPSDRFFAERPEGSVSTLKIQRTQQEDSAVYLCASSLALKETQYFGPGTRLLVL.

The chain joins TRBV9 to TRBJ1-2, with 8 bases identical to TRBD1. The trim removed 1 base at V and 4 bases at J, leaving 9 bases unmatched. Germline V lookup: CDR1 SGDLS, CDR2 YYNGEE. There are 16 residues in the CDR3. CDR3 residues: CASSVNPGGDLYGYTF. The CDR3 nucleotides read TGTGCCAGCAGCGTAAACCCAGGGGGCGACCTCTATGGCTACACCTTC. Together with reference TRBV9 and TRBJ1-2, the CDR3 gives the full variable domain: DSGVTQTPKHLITATGQRVTLRCSPRSGDLSVYWYQQSLDQGLQFLIQYYNGEERAKGNILERFSAQQFPDLHSELNLSSLELGDSALYFCASSVNPGGDLYGYTFGSGTRLTVV.